This TCR beta chain was profiled in a study of identical twins. Study-wide results and limits: Invariant cells of the MAIT and iNKT types might have partly distorted the zero-insertion analyses. Cord blood beta clonotypes that were abundant carried fewer insertions, and memory repertoires showed no such trend. In monozygotic twins, models underestimated the sharing of out-of-frame TCR alpha.

This CDR3 has 13 amino acids. Trimming shortened V by 7 bases and J by 5 bases, and 13 bases separated the two germline ends. CDR1 and CDR2 (germline): KGHDR, SFDVKD. A template switching step contributed a universal primer site, while unique molecular identifiers were present in the cDNA. TCRdb redid the calling of the 5' RACE reads with MiXCR, one entry per CDR3 protein. Found here are roughly 490,000 distinct CDR3 sequences, 13% to 15% of them singletons; the top ten hold approximately 1%. As for this clonotype: Antigen specificity is unknown.

These data also formed part of another study, on yellow fever vaccine responses in identical twins.

The receptor comes from a woman aged 18-35 years in good health. The chain has TRBV24-1 and TRBJ2-5; TRBD2 might be the D (5 bases). Sequenced input: CD4+ T cells sorted from blood. The CDR3 DNA is TGTGCCACCAGCCCCTCCGGGGTTGAGACCCAGTACTTC. Protein product: CATSPSGVETQYF.